Shown below are 16 T cell receptor beta chains from a single sample sequenced in a study of shared clonotypes between healthy human individuals. Only in-frame clones appear in the TCRdb table, and some are missing; sequencing was by immunoSEQ multiplex PCR. Of over a million clones listed, more than 75% are singletons. Specimen: memory CD4+ T cells from PBMCs. Documented subset: CD45RA-negative fraction. The receptors shown here come from a man between 18 and 35 years old in good health. Some clones in this sample may be carry-over from other donors' samples.

In this sample, this clone turned up a few times. The chain recombines TRBV19 with TRBJ2-5; the match to TRBD1 covers 8 bases. V trimming: 4 bases; J trimming: 5 bases; junction bases outside the gene matches: 9. The CDR3 has 15 residues. CDR1 is LNHDA, CDR2 SQIVND, per germline (reference sequence). The CDR3 coding sequence is TGTGCCAGTAGTAAAAGACAGGGGAGGATGGAGACCCAGTACTTC. Its translation: CASSKRQGRMETQYF.

This clone turned up a few times. The rearrangement uses TRBV7-9 and TRBJ1-2, with D uncertain. The germline CDR1 and CDR2 sequences are SEHNR and FQNEAQ (reference sequence). Trimming pared 5 bases from V and 7 bases from J, leaving 17 bases between. CDR3 length: 14 amino acids. CDR3 nucleotide sequence: TGTGCCAGCAGCCAACCGGACGTGAATCCTGGCTACACCTTC. Protein: CASSQPDVNPGYTF.

The chain carries TRBV18 and TRBJ1-4; D gene unclear. Germline CDR1 reads KGHSH; CDR2 reads LQKENI. V was cut by 6 bases and J by 2 bases, with 10 bases left in between. The CDR3 has 14 amino acids. The CDR3 nucleotides are TGTGCCAGCTCCTCGACACTCACTAATGAAAAACTGTTTTTT. It translates to CASSSTLTNEKLFF.

There are a few counts of this clone. The V gene is TRBV5-6, the J gene TRBJ2-7, with 15 bases lining up with TRBD2. Germline-derived CDR1 and CDR2 are SGHDT and YYEEEE. J gave up 0 bases and V 0 bases, and 7 bases lay outside the gene matches. CDR3 size: 19 residues. In DNA, the CDR3 is TGTGCCAGCAGCTTGGGGGGACTAGCGGGAGGTACGAGCTCCTACGAGCAGTACTTC. This encodes CASSLGGLAGGTSSYEQYF.

At least ten counts were recorded for this clone. Other DNA sequences in this specimen translate into the identical CDR3. The chain couples TRBV9 to TRBJ2-1; D is undetermined. Trimming took off 0 bases at V and 4 bases at J, with 2 bases between the two ends. This CDR3 is 12 amino acids long. CDR1 SGDLS and CDR2 YYNGEE come from the germline V gene. CDR3 region: CASSVGYNEQFF. For the CDR3, the DNA is TGTGCCAGCAGCGTAGGGTACAATGAGCAGTTCTTC.

The chain employs TRBV11-2 and TRBJ1-1, with D possibly being TRBD1 (6 bases). With 2 bases removed from V and 0 bases from J, the gap between germline ends came to 13 bases. Germline-derived CDR1 and CDR2 are SGHAT and FQNNGV. This CDR3 has 16 residues. CDR3 sequence (DNA): TGTGCCAGCAGCTTATTGCAGGGGCAATTGAACACTGAAGCTTTCTTT. It codes for CASSLLQGQLNTEAFF.

With respect to this clone: This may be a read error: a much more frequent sequence differs by one nucleotide. V usage is TRBV6-5 and J usage is TRBJ1-1, with D perhaps TRBD1 (5 bases). Germline V CDR1 and CDR2: MNHEY, SVGAGI. V was pared by 5 bases and J by 8 bases, with 18 bases between. This CDR3 spans 14 amino acids. CDR3 nucleotides: TGTGCCAGCAGTGAAGTGACGGGGGTAGCCGAAGCTTTCTTT. Translation: CASSEVTGVAEAFF.

This clone is a singleton in its sample. The chain carries TRBV7-2 and TRBJ2-5, with D hard to call. Trimming took 1 base from V and 0 from J, leaving 9 bases between them. CDR1 and CDR2 (germline): SGHTA, FQGNSA. The CDR3 contains 15 residues. The CDR3 here is CASSLVGWNQETQYF. The CDR3 coding sequence is TGTGCCAGCAGCTTAGTTGGCTGGAACCAAGAGACCCAGTACTTC.

Concerning this clone: A much larger clone is a single base away; this may be a read error. Distinct nucleotide sequences in the sample also encode this CDR3. The rearrangement joins TRBV30 to TRBJ1-1, with TRBD1 matching 9 bases. The CDR3 is 15 residues long. With V trimmed by 7 bases and J by 8 bases, 17 bases remained unmatched. Per the germline V gene, CDR1 is GTSNPN and CDR2 is SVGIG (reference sequence). The CDR3 coding sequence is TGTGCCTTCTCTCTACAGGGGGCGGGGAGCACCGAAGCTTTCTTT. Protein: CAFSLQGAGSTEAFF. The entire variable domain, with the rest obtained from reference TRBV30 and TRBJ1-1, is as follows: SQTIHQWPATLVQPVGSPLSLECTVEGTSNPNLYWYRQAAGRGLQLLFYSVGIGQISSEVPQNLSASRPQDRQFILSSKKLLLSDSGFYLCAFSLQGAGSTEAFFGQGTRLTVV.

Points on this clone: Other DNA sequences in the sample encode the same CDR3. J is TRBJ1-6 and V is TRBV30; D uncertain. CDR1 GTSNPN and CDR2 SVGIG come from the germline V gene (reference sequence). There are 15 residues in the CDR3. The germline V and J ends were trimmed by 0 bases and 0 bases, with 6 bases remaining between them. CDR3 loop: CAWSVPSSYNSPLHF. The CDR3 nucleotides read TGTGCCTGGAGTGTACCCAGCTCCTATAATTCACCCCTCCACTTT.

The chain employs TRBV27 and TRBJ2-5; a weak D match, TRBD2 (5 bases). The CDR3 is 14 residues long. CDR1 is MNHEY and CDR2 is SMNVEV in the germline V gene (reference sequence). Trimming shortened V by 8 bases and J by 1 base, and 14 bases separated the two germline ends. In DNA form, the CDR3 reads TGTGCCAGCCAACCGGTCGGACTCCAAGAGACCCAGTACTTC. Translating it yields CASQPVGLQETQYF.

This chain connects TRBV9 to TRBJ1-2, with 8 bases that match TRBD1. The CDR3 extends over 16 amino acids. Germline CDR1 SGDLS, CDR2 YYNGEE. V lost 5 bases, J lost 1 base, and 10 bases stayed unmatched. The CDR3 bases are TGTGCCAGCAGTGTAAACCAGGGGGCCATTAACTATGGCTACACCTTC. Its protein is CASSVNQGAINYGYTF.

The CDR3 nucleotides are TGTGCCAGCAGCTTGGCAGTTACGTATGAGCAGTTCTTC. Protein sequence: CASSLAVTYEQFF. The chain links TRBV5-4 to TRBJ2-1; no reliable D call. V dropped 0 bases and J dropped 8 bases, with 9 bases sitting between them. CDR3 length: 13 amino acids. Germline V gene data show CDR1 as SGHNT and CDR2 as YYREEE (reference sequence).

This chain links TRBV5-1 with TRBJ2-1, with 10 bases lining up with TRBD1. V dropped 0 bases and J dropped 5; count of bases not matched to a gene: 8. The V gene's germline CDR1 is SGHRS and CDR2 YFSETQ. The CDR3 contains 17 residues. CDR3 region: CASSLGSSGTGDNEQFF. For the CDR3, the DNA is TGCGCCAGCAGCTTGGGATCATCGGGGACAGGGGACAATGAGCAGTTCTTC.

The chain is built from TRBV18 and TRBJ2-5; TRBD1 matches 7 bases. CDR1 KGHSH and CDR2 LQKENI come from the germline V gene. This CDR3 has 14 amino acids. Germline trimming cut 2 bases from V and 2 bases from J; bases unmatched to any gene: 2. Here the CDR3 reads CASSPSGGQETQYF. The CDR3 nucleotides are TGTGCCAGCTCACCATCAGGGGGTCAAGAGACCCAGTACTTC.

This clone was seen a handful of times. This chain links TRBV7-9 with TRBJ2-7; possibly TRBD2 for D (5 bases). CDR1 is SEHNR and CDR2 is FQNEAQ in the germline V gene (reference sequence). This CDR3 comprises 18 residues. V was trimmed by 1 base and J by 5 bases, leaving 24 bases between them. The CDR3 reads CASSLEWRASTFPHEQYF. In DNA, the CDR3 is TGTGCCAGCAGCTTAGAGTGGCGGGCCAGCACTTTCCCCCACGAGCAGTACTTC. Combining the CDR3 with reference TRBV7-9 and TRBJ2-7 gives the whole variable domain DTGVSQNPRHKITKRGQNVTFRCDPISEHNRLYWYRQTLGQGPEFLTYFQNEAQLEKSRLLSDRFSAERPKGSFSTLEIQRTEQGDSAMYLCASSLEWRASTFPHEQYFGPGTRLTVT.